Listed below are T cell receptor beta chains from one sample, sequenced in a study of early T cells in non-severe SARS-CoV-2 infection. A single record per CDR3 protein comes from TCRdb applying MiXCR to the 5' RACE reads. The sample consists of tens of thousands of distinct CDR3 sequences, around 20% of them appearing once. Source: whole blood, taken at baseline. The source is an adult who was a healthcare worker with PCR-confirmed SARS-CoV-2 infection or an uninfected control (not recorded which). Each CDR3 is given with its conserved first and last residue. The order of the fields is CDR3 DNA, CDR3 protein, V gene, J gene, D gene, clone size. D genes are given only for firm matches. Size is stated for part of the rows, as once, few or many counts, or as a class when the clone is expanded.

CDR3 DNA: TGTGCCAGCTCATACGCTAAAGCCAACACCGGGGAGCTGTTTTTT; CDR3 protein: CASSYAKANTGELFF; V gene: TRBV18; J gene: TRBJ2-2; D gene: -; clone size: few
CDR3 DNA: TGTGCCAGCAGCCAGAGGGGAAGTGGGGCTTACAATGAGCAGTTCTTC; CDR3 protein: CASSQRGSGAYNEQFF; V gene: TRBV7-9; J gene: TRBJ2-1; D gene: -; clone size: few
CDR3 DNA: TGTGCCAGCAGCTCCGGGACTGGGGCAGATACGCAGTATTTT; CDR3 protein: CASSSGTGADTQYF; V gene: TRBV7-3; J gene: TRBJ2-3; D gene: -; clone size: once
CDR3 DNA: TGCGCCAGCCGCACTGAGGGGTTGGCAGATACGCAGTATTTT; CDR3 protein: CASRTEGLADTQYF; V gene: TRBV5-1; J gene: TRBJ2-3; D gene: -; clone size: once
CDR3 DNA: TGCGCCAGCAGCTTGGCCGGCGGCCCGGTAAACTACGAGCAGTACTTC; CDR3 protein: CASSLAGGPVNYEQYF; V gene: TRBV5-1; J gene: TRBJ2-7; D gene: -; clone size: -
CDR3 DNA: TGTGCCAGCAGTGAGGCGGGGATCGCCTACAATGAGCAGTTCTTC; CDR3 protein: CASSEAGIAYNEQFF; V gene: TRBV6-1; J gene: TRBJ2-1; D gene: -; clone size: few
CDR3 DNA: TGTGCCAGCAGCCCTAGCGGGGGGGCCTACAATGAGCAGTTCTTC; CDR3 protein: CASSPSGGAYNEQFF; V gene: TRBV7-7; J gene: TRBJ2-1; D gene: TRBD2; clone size: many
CDR3 DNA: TGTGCCAGCAGCTTCCGTCCTGGGACTAGCGGGGGTGCAGATACGCAGTATTTT; CDR3 protein: CASSFRPGTSGGADTQYF; V gene: TRBV5-5; J gene: TRBJ2-3; D gene: TRBD2; clone size: few
CDR3 DNA: TGTGCCAGCAGCTTAGGACGTGAGCAGTTCTTC; CDR3 protein: CASSLGREQFF; V gene: TRBV7-9; J gene: TRBJ2-1; D gene: -; clone size: -
CDR3 DNA: TGTGCCAGCAGTTACCAGAGCCGGGGCCAAGACGAGCAGTACTTC; CDR3 protein: CASSYQSRGQDEQYF; V gene: TRBV6-6; J gene: TRBJ2-7; D gene: -; clone size: -
CDR3 DNA: TGTGCCAGCAGTCCGGGACGCCTAGGAATAGCCGGAAACATTCAGTACTTC; CDR3 protein: CASSPGRLGIAGNIQYF; V gene: TRBV12-3/TRBV12-4; J gene: TRBJ2-4; D gene: -; clone size: few
CDR3 DNA: TGTGCCAGCTCACCACCGGAGGTGTACGGAAACACCATATATTTT; CDR3 protein: CASSPPEVYGNTIYF; V gene: TRBV18; J gene: TRBJ1-3; D gene: -; clone size: -
CDR3 DNA: TGTGCCTGGAGTGTACCGGACAGGCACACTGAAGCTTTCTTT; CDR3 protein: CAWSVPDRHTEAFF; V gene: TRBV30; J gene: TRBJ1-1; D gene: TRBD1; clone size: many
CDR3 DNA: TGTGCCAGCAGCTTAGGCGGGGGGTATGTTAATGAGCAGTTCTTC; CDR3 protein: CASSLGGGYVNEQFF; V gene: TRBV7-2; J gene: TRBJ2-1; D gene: TRBD2; clone size: -
CDR3 DNA: TGTGCCAGCAGTTACAGTCGGGACACCGGGGAGCTGTTTTTT; CDR3 protein: CASSYSRDTGELFF; V gene: TRBV12-3/TRBV12-4; J gene: TRBJ2-2; D gene: -; clone size: few
CDR3 DNA: TGTGCCACCAGTGACCCTGGACGGGGGGACGGGGAGCTGTTTTTT; CDR3 protein: CATSDPGRGDGELFF; V gene: TRBV24-1; J gene: TRBJ2-2; D gene: TRBD2; clone size: -
CDR3 DNA: TGTGCCAGCAGCTTAGGAGAGAAGAACTGGGAGCTGTTTTTT; CDR3 protein: CASSLGEKNWELFF; V gene: TRBV7-8; J gene: TRBJ2-2; D gene: -; clone size: -
CDR3 DNA: TGTGCCAGCAGCTGGCCGGGACAACGAGGAAGGAACACTGAAGCTTTCTTT; CDR3 protein: CASSWPGQRGRNTEAFF; V gene: TRBV13; J gene: TRBJ1-1; D gene: -; clone size: many
CDR3 DNA: TGCAGCGTTGCTTTTGGTTCTAATGAAAAACTGTTTTTT; CDR3 protein: CSVAFGSNEKLFF; V gene: TRBV29-1; J gene: TRBJ1-4; D gene: -; clone size: -
CDR3 DNA: TGTGCCAGCAGCCCGGGACAGGGAGGGAACACTGAAGCTTTCTTT; CDR3 protein: CASSPGQGGNTEAFF; V gene: TRBV7-6; J gene: TRBJ1-1; D gene: TRBD1; clone size: many
CDR3 DNA: TGCGCCAGCAGCCAAGTCTTCCTCTCTGGAAACACCATATATTTT; CDR3 protein: CASSQVFLSGNTIYF; V gene: TRBV4-1; J gene: TRBJ1-3; D gene: -; clone size: -
CDR3 DNA: TGTGCCAGCATCCTAGAAGGAGATACGCAGTATTTT; CDR3 protein: CASILEGDTQYF; V gene: TRBV7-9; J gene: TRBJ2-3; D gene: -; clone size: few
CDR3 DNA: TGTGCCAGCAGCCAAGAACTACCCCTCCACTTT; CDR3 protein: CASSQELPLHF; V gene: TRBV3-1; J gene: TRBJ1-6; D gene: -; clone size: few
CDR3 DNA: TGTGCCAGCAGCCAAGATAGCAATCAGCCCCAGCATTTT; CDR3 protein: CASSQDSNQPQHF; V gene: TRBV3-2; J gene: TRBJ1-5; D gene: -; clone size: -
CDR3 DNA: TGCGCCAGCAGCTTGGCAGGGCGAAACTATGGCTACACCTTC; CDR3 protein: CASSLAGRNYGYTF; V gene: TRBV5-1; J gene: TRBJ1-2; D gene: -; clone size: -
CDR3 DNA: TGTGCCAGCAGAAGTACAGGGGGATGGTACTTC; CDR3 protein: CASRSTGGWYF; V gene: TRBV12-3/TRBV12-4; J gene: TRBJ2-7; D gene: TRBD1; clone size: few
CDR3 DNA: TGCGCCAGCAGCTTTATGCTTAGCACAGATACGCAGTATTTT; CDR3 protein: CASSFMLSTDTQYF; V gene: TRBV5-1; J gene: TRBJ2-3; D gene: -; clone size: -
CDR3 DNA: TGCAGCGTTGTGGAGGGTCCCTACGAGCAGTACTTC; CDR3 protein: CSVVEGPYEQYF; V gene: TRBV29-1; J gene: TRBJ2-7; D gene: -; clone size: -
CDR3 DNA: TGTGCCAGCAGTGAAGCGTGGACCTACGAGCAGTACTTC; CDR3 protein: CASSEAWTYEQYF; V gene: TRBV6-1; J gene: TRBJ2-7; D gene: -; clone size: -
CDR3 DNA: TGTGCCAGCAGTGAGCCAGCGGGGAACAATGAGCAGTTCTTC; CDR3 protein: CASSEPAGNNEQFF; V gene: TRBV2; J gene: TRBJ2-1; D gene: TRBD2; clone size: -
CDR3 DNA: TGTGCCATCTCTAACACCCCGAACACTGAAGCTTTCTTT; CDR3 protein: CAISNTPNTEAFF; V gene: TRBV7-9; J gene: TRBJ1-1; D gene: -; clone size: -
CDR3 DNA: TGTGCCAGCAGCCCTGAGACTGACAGGAGCTACACCTTC; CDR3 protein: CASSPETDRSYTF; V gene: TRBV4-2; J gene: TRBJ1-2; D gene: -; clone size: -
CDR3 DNA: TGTGCCAGCAGCCCCCGCCAGGCCGGGGAGACCCAGTACTTC; CDR3 protein: CASSPRQAGETQYF; V gene: TRBV5-4; J gene: TRBJ2-5; D gene: -; clone size: -
CDR3 DNA: TGTGCCAGCAGCCGTGGTCAGGGGAATTACAATGAGCAGTTCTTC; CDR3 protein: CASSRGQGNYNEQFF; V gene: TRBV5-4; J gene: TRBJ2-1; D gene: -; clone size: once
CDR3 DNA: TGTGCCAGCAGCTTAGCGCTAGACCTGGGAGAGACCCAGTACTTC; CDR3 protein: CASSLALDLGETQYF; V gene: TRBV7-9; J gene: TRBJ2-5; D gene: -; clone size: -
CDR3 DNA: TGTGCTCAGCGCCCTTCCGGGACATTTGGAAACACCATATATTTT; CDR3 protein: CAQRPSGTFGNTIYF; V gene: TRBV12-3/TRBV12-4; J gene: TRBJ1-3; D gene: -; clone size: few
CDR3 DNA: TGTGCCAGCAGCGTAGGAGTAACGGATGAGCAGTTCTTC; CDR3 protein: CASSVGVTDEQFF; V gene: TRBV9; J gene: TRBJ2-1; D gene: -; clone size: many
CDR3 DNA: TGTGCCAGCAGTCCTATAATAGGGACGCAGTATTTT; CDR3 protein: CASSPIIGTQYF; V gene: TRBV12-3/TRBV12-4; J gene: TRBJ2-3; D gene: -; clone size: few
CDR3 DNA: TGTGCCAGCAGCTTAGCGAGGGACAGCCCAACAGATACGCAGTATTTT; CDR3 protein: CASSLARDSPTDTQYF; V gene: TRBV7-2; J gene: TRBJ2-3; D gene: TRBD1; clone size: -
CDR3 DNA: TGTGCCAGCAGCCGCGGACGGAACCTCTACGAGCAGTACTTC; CDR3 protein: CASSRGRNLYEQYF; V gene: TRBV14; J gene: TRBJ2-7; D gene: -; clone size: -
CDR3 DNA: TGTGCCAGCAGTTACCGCGGGGGGCAGCCCCAGCATTTT; CDR3 protein: CASSYRGGQPQHF; V gene: TRBV28; J gene: TRBJ1-5; D gene: -; clone size: few
CDR3 DNA: TGTGCCAGCAGCCATACTAGGACAGAGACCCAGTACTTC; CDR3 protein: CASSHTRTETQYF; V gene: TRBV3-1; J gene: TRBJ2-5; D gene: -; clone size: -
CDR3 DNA: TGTGCCAGCAGTTTGGGTCAGGGGATTGGCTACACCTTC; CDR3 protein: CASSLGQGIGYTF; V gene: TRBV12-3/TRBV12-4; J gene: TRBJ1-2; D gene: -; clone size: few
CDR3 DNA: TGTGCCATCAGTGAGCCTATGGGGGGGACTGAAGCTTTCTTT; CDR3 protein: CAISEPMGGTEAFF; V gene: TRBV10-3; J gene: TRBJ1-1; D gene: -; clone size: -
CDR3 DNA: TGTGCCACCAGCAGAGATTTTTGGGGCAGGGAGGCTGGAAACACCATATATTTT; CDR3 protein: CATSRDFWGREAGNTIYF; V gene: TRBV15; J gene: TRBJ1-3; D gene: -; clone size: -
CDR3 DNA: TGTGCCAGCTCACCAGGGGGTAGGGAAACCTACGAGCAGTACTTC; CDR3 protein: CASSPGGRETYEQYF; V gene: TRBV18; J gene: TRBJ2-7; D gene: -; clone size: -
CDR3 DNA: TGTGCCAGCAGTTCCGGGACAGGGAGTACTGAAGCTTTCTTT; CDR3 protein: CASSSGTGSTEAFF; V gene: TRBV7-3; J gene: TRBJ1-1; D gene: TRBD1; clone size: -
CDR3 DNA: TGTGCCAGCAACCGGAATCGTAGGTCGGAGACCCAGTACTTC; CDR3 protein: CASNRNRRSETQYF; V gene: TRBV11-2; J gene: TRBJ2-5; D gene: -; clone size: -
CDR3 DNA: TGTGCCAGCAGTTTGACAGTACAAGAGACCCAGTACTTC; CDR3 protein: CASSLTVQETQYF; V gene: TRBV6-5; J gene: TRBJ2-5; D gene: -; clone size: -
CDR3 DNA: TGTGCCAGCAGCGTAGCTTCAGGGAAAGACACCATATATTTT; CDR3 protein: CASSVASGKDTIYF; V gene: TRBV9; J gene: TRBJ1-3; D gene: -; clone size: once
CDR3 DNA: TGTGCCAGCAGCTCGTCATCTGTGAACACTGAAGCTTTCTTT; CDR3 protein: CASSSSSVNTEAFF; V gene: TRBV12-3/TRBV12-4; J gene: TRBJ1-1; D gene: -; clone size: -
CDR3 DNA: TGCGCCAGCAGCTTCCGGCGGGGAGGCACAGATACGCAGTATTTT; CDR3 protein: CASSFRRGGTDTQYF; V gene: TRBV5-1; J gene: TRBJ2-3; D gene: -; clone size: -
CDR3 DNA: TGCGCCAGCAGCTTCCAGGTGAAGGGGCCGAATTCACCCCTCCACTTT; CDR3 protein: CASSFQVKGPNSPLHF; V gene: TRBV5-1; J gene: TRBJ1-6; D gene: -; clone size: -
CDR3 DNA: TGTGCCAGTGAGACCCGGGGCACAGATACGCAGTATTTT; CDR3 protein: CASETRGTDTQYF; V gene: TRBV19; J gene: TRBJ2-3; D gene: -; clone size: -
CDR3 DNA: TGTGCCAGCGGACGTGGGGGCGGAGAGACCCAGTACTTC; CDR3 protein: CASGRGGGETQYF; V gene: TRBV19; J gene: TRBJ2-5; D gene: -; clone size: -
CDR3 DNA: TGTGCCAGCAGCTCCGGGACAGGCCTTTCACCCCTCCACTTT; CDR3 protein: CASSSGTGLSPLHF; V gene: TRBV7-9; J gene: TRBJ1-6; D gene: TRBD1; clone size: -
CDR3 DNA: TGTGCCAGCAGCTCGGCAGGGGGCCTTGAAGCTTTCTTT; CDR3 protein: CASSSAGGLEAFF; V gene: TRBV7-9; J gene: TRBJ1-1; D gene: TRBD1; clone size: -